This T cell receptor beta chain is drawn from a study of blood T cell repertoires in COVID-19. As for the study in general: Sources were T cells, B-cell-depleted T cells, or PBMCs; the material itself was cDNA or gDNA.

This clone was observed a handful of times. The CDR3 is made up of 13 amino acids. Germline V CDR1 and CDR2: SGHDT, YYEEEE. The V segment lost 4 bases and the J segment 8 bases; nucleotides outside the gene matches: 8. Some clones are missing from TCRdb's copy, which holds only in-frame ones; the method was immunoSEQ multiplex PCR. The repertoire holds more than 200,000 clones, approximately 82% seen once, with roughly 1.4% in the top ten. J is TRBJ1-2 and V is TRBV5-6, with 7 bases aligning to TRBD1. The specimen was peripheral blood. The clonotype comes from a woman aged 40 to 49 who had recovered from COVID-19. The CDR3, as DNA: TGTGCCAGCAGCCCCGGACAGGTGAGAGGCTACACCTTC. It yields the protein CASSPGQVRGYTF.